This TCR beta chain was found in a study of blood T cell repertoires in COVID-19. Turning to the study itself: Some COVID-19 samples were acute and others convalescent; all came from the United States, Italy and Spain. In each case, the material was cDNA or gDNA derived from T cells, B-cell-depleted T cells, or PBMCs.

The V and J ends lost 3 bases and 8 bases respectively, with 13 bases between them. Germline CDR1 is WSHSY and CDR2 is SAAADI. The CDR3 consists of 13 residues. This clone was recorded once. Per the study methods: Amplifying reference gene primers gave estimates of nucleated cell counts. Profiled with immunoSEQ multiplex PCR; TCRdb holds only in-frame clones, not every one. D and trimming were read from the DNA, whereas the V and J calls and clone size are those reported in that table. The table lists under 250,000 clones, 88% of them singletons. The sequenced sample was peripheral blood. This TCR was recovered from a woman aged 55-70 years with acute or convalescent COVID-19. The genes are TRBV10-2 and TRBJ1-2; tentatively, D is TRBD1 (5 bases). CDR3 amino acids: CASSEGAGKGYTF. Here the CDR3 DNA reads TGCGCCAGCAGTGAAGGGGCAGGGAAAGGCTACACCTTC.